This T cell receptor beta chain was found in a study of neurological immune-mediated disorders (dated by TCRdb to about 2019). At the level of the whole study: The study compared peripheral blood TCR-beta repertoires of HTLV-I-associated myelopathy (HAM/TSP) patients, multiple sclerosis patients and healthy controls using UMI-based sequencing. The cohort included some 70 subjects: roughly 15 with HAM/TSP, around 35 with multiple sclerosis, and some 20 healthy controls. Alongside PBMC samples, the set of about 100 TCR-beta libraries contained longitudinal samples, technical triplicates, and paired CD4+ and CD8+ T-cell subsets that had been sorted. Longitudinal HAM/TSP and healthy donors had 3 time-points each (roughly 3-40 month intervals).

cDNA synthesis used template-switch 5'RACE with a primer carrying a 10-nucleotide random unique molecular identifier tagging each TCR transcript. Every sequencing run covered 15-18 subjects and yielded more than 180 million TCR-beta sequences. The RNeasy kit was used to extract total RNA. The KAPA Real-time Library Amplification kit was used to amplify TCR-beta VDJ regions with primers targeting the TCR constant region and the 5'RACE anchor. A first PCR added sample indexes and Illumina adaptors, and a second PCR then raised library yield. After Ampure bead purification, the roughly 650 bp TCR product was size-selected on a 2% E-gel SizeSelection system. Library quality was checked on a Bioanalyzer, concentration was measured with Qubit, and libraries were quantified with the Kapa Library Quantification kit before pooling. Libraries were sequenced paired-end 2 x 150 bp on an Illumina HiSeq 2500. To increase sequence diversity, roughly 24-31% phiX was spiked into each library pool. In the authors' own workflow: The quality-filtered reads were processed with the UMI-based MiGEC pipeline, whose error correction step removed more than 80% of the raw TCR sequences. VDJ genes were aligned to IMGT germline references, and clonotypes were defined by unique CDR3 amino acid sequence plus V-J genes. Clonal expansion, Shannon diversity and CDR3 relatedness were evaluated with VDJtools (CalcPairwiseDistances, ClusterSamples), while phylogenetic trees were built in CLCbio workbench. Using coefficient-of-variation modelling across technical triplicates, the study counted a clone as expanded if it had at least 8 unique UMIs. TCRdb's own reprocessing of the public reads used fastp at Q25 and MiXCR and kept productive beta chains. Each entry is one CDR3 protein sequence, shown with its most common DNA and genes. It is TCRdb's table, rather than the study itself, that gives the V and J calls and clone size. The table for this sample lists around 60,000 distinct CDR3 sequences; roughly a tenth of them were counted only once. Of the sample, about 6.6% is held by the ten largest clones.

The V and J ends are trimmed by 7 bases and 2 bases, leaving 17 bases between them. The germline V gene (reference sequence) provides CDR1 LGHDT and CDR2 YNNKEL. Its CDR3 holds 15 amino acids, cysteine through phenylalanine. The read is trimmed to its CDR3 DNA, 45 bases read in frame from base 1. On the study overall, not on this receptor specifically: No identical CDR3 amino acid sequences were shared among expanded clones across subjects, suggesting private TCR-beta repertoires in all groups. TCR clonal expansion was greatest in HAM/TSP patients and smallest in MS patients, who ranked below even healthy controls.

Explained via the paper, the time point label denotes: longitudinal time-point 1 (baseline). Unsorted PBMC libraries were generated from 2 million PBMCs stored in RNAlater at -80 °C until RNA extraction. Peripheral blood was subjected to Ficoll-Hypaque density gradient centrifugation to isolate PBMCs, which were then cryopreserved in liquid nitrogen. This clonotype was detected many times. The specificity of this receptor is unknown. No qualities accompany the bases; no much larger clone lies one base away. The rearrangement combines TRBV3-1 with TRBJ2-5; the D gene is perhaps TRBD1, on 5 matching bases. The clonotype comes from a male donor with HTLV-1-associated myelopathy (HAM/TSP). Sequencing used PBMCs. The nucleotides are TGTGCCAGCACTCGGTGGCAAGGGGCTCAAGAGACCCAGTACTTC. The resulting protein is CASTRWQGAQETQYF.